Detailed here is one T cell receptor beta chain. The antigen is unknown. These data belong to a study of CD8+ T cells in alopecia areata. Study context: It was oral tofacitinib, at 5 to 10 mg twice daily, that treated patients received.

From alopecia areata patients, lesional scalp punch biopsies and peripheral blood were collected. With 4 bases clipped from V and 6 bases from J, the junction kept 6 bases outside the gene matches. Germline V CDR1 and CDR2: SGHDN, FVKESK. This CDR3 is 13 amino acids long. General study points: Although TCR sharing was seen in mice, sharing across patients was less clear, possibly for HLA-related reasons. Elevated clonality characterized lesional scalp relative to normal scalp, particularly in alopecia totalis/universalis.

Extraction and reverse transcription of RNA yielded cDNA as the sequencing template. TCRdb's table, derived via immunoSEQ multiplex PCR, lists solely in-frame clones and lacks some. Among fewer than 250,000 clones listed, about 53% were seen once. The origin of this receptor is a human donor with alopecia areata. The material was CD4+ T cells sorted from blood, obtained at week 0. The V gene is TRBV14, the J gene TRBJ2-7, with 7 nucleotides matching TRBD2. CDR3 in amino acids: CASSPGTIFEQYF. The CDR3 region has the DNA TGTGCCAGCAGCCCAGGGACTATTTTCGAGCAGTACTTC.